The 21 T cell receptor beta chains below come from one sample, sequenced in a study of blood T cell repertoires in COVID-19. The assay was immunoSEQ multiplex PCR, and TCRdb's table has in-frame clones only and misses some. The data show over 200,000 clones, 80% seen once. The sample taken for sequencing was peripheral blood. The origin of the receptors is a human donor in a cohort sampled during active COVID-19.

For the CDR3, the DNA is TGTGCCAGCAGCCAAGGGGGCAGGGGAAAGACCCAGTACTTC. Its translation is CASSQGGRGKTQYF. The gene calls are TRBV3-1 (or the pseudogene TRBV3-2) and TRBJ2-5; D possibly corresponds to TRBD1 (6 bases). This CDR3 is built from 14 residues. V was pared by 1 base and J by 6 bases, with 12 bases between. Germline CDR1 is LGHDT and CDR2 is YNNKEL (reference sequence).

This rearrangement joins TRBV9 to TRBJ1-2, with 11 bases lining up with TRBD1. Germline lookup yields CDR1 SGDLS and CDR2 YYNGEE. The CDR3 loop spans 15 amino acids. Trimming removed 4 bases from V and 2 bases from J; junction bases left unmatched: 4. The CDR3 region has the DNA TGTGCCAGCAGCAAACGGGACAGGGGGAACTATGGCTACACCTTC. Amino acid sequence: CASSKRDRGNYGYTF.

This sequence joins TRBV7-2 and TRBJ2-5; D possibly corresponds to TRBD1 (6 bases). The CDR3 length is 14 residues. Germline values: CDR1 SGHTA, CDR2 FQGNSA. The V end lost 4 bases, the J end lost 2 bases, and 11 bases lay between the germline ends. CDR3 sequence reads: CASSSGDTQETQYF. DNA of the CDR3: TGTGCCAGCAGCTCCGGGGACACTCAAGAGACCCAGTACTTC.

This clone was detected only once. The chain uses TRBV6-2 or TRBV6-3 and TRBJ2-7; D may be TRBD1 (6 bases). V was pared by 4 bases and J by 6 bases, with 16 bases between. Germline CDR1 is MNHEY and CDR2 is SVGEGT. CDR3 length: 14 residues. The CDR3 coding sequence is TGTGCCAGCAGTTCGTGGCAGGGGCTGGCCGAGCAGTACTTC. This translates into CASSSWQGLAEQYF.

The gene calls are TRBV4-1 and TRBJ2-7, with TRBD1 identical over 8 bases. CDR1 and CDR2 (germline): MGHRA, YSYEKL. The length of the CDR3 is 15 residues. The V and J ends lost 4 bases and 3 bases, in that order; junction bases with no gene match: 8. As DNA, the CDR3 is TGCGCCAGCAGCCCCGGACAGGGCGCTATCTACGAGCAGTACTTC. This sequence encodes CASSPGQGAIYEQYF.

This chain joins TRBV6-6 and TRBJ2-1; 8 bases are shared with TRBD2. CDR1 MNHNY and CDR2 SVGAGI come from the germline V gene (reference sequence). The CDR3 extends over 13 amino acids. Unmatched junction bases numbered 6, after V lost 7 bases and J lost 7 bases. This CDR3 is CASTSGLANEQFF. As DNA, the CDR3 is TGTGCCAGCACTTCAGGACTAGCAAATGAGCAGTTCTTC.

This chain connects TRBV6-6 to TRBJ2-2, with TRBD2 as a possible D gene (5 bases). Germline CDR1 reads MNHNY; CDR2 reads SVGAGI (reference sequence). This CDR3 is 13 amino acids long. Trimming took 10 bases from V and 3 from J, leaving 12 bases between them. The CDR3 region is CAMTPRDTGELFF. DNA for the CDR3: TGTGCCATGACGCCGCGGGACACCGGGGAGCTGTTTTTT.

The chain uses TRBV7-9 and TRBJ2-7; 7 nucleotides align to TRBD2. The CDR3 spans 15 residues. Losses at the gene ends were 7 bases for V and 8 bases for J; bases not matched to a gene: 17. Germline V lookup: CDR1 SEHNR, CDR2 FQNEAQ (reference sequence). Written as DNA, the CDR3 is TGTGCCAGCAACTCGGTGGAGCGGGACTTGGGAAAGCAGTACTTC. As protein: CASNSVERDLGKQYF.

The chain couples TRBV4-1 to TRBJ2-3, with TRBD2 identical over 13 bases. The CDR3 spans 18 residues. The ends lost 3 bases at V and 3 bases at J; junction bases unmatched: 9. Germline V gene lookup returns CDR1 MGHRA and CDR2 YSYEKL. CDR3 bases: TGCGCCAGCAGCCATGGGACTAGCGGGATCGTGAGGACAGATACGCAGTATTTT. It is translated as CASSHGTSGIVRTDTQYF.

The chain recombines TRBV6-1 with TRBJ1-2; 10 bases align to TRBD1. The ends lost 0 bases at V and 3 bases at J; junction bases unmatched: 1. The CDR3 totals 15 residues. Germline assignment: CDR1 MNHNS and CDR2 SASEGT. The CDR3 DNA follows: TGTGCCAGCAGTGAAGCCGGGACAGGGGACTATGGCTACACCTTC. Encoded protein: CASSEAGTGDYGYTF.

This clone was recorded once. The gene calls are TRBV4-2 and TRBJ2-5, with 7 nucleotides matching TRBD2. The ends lost 3 bases at V and 2 bases at J; junction bases unmatched: 3. Germline V lookup: CDR1 LGHNA, CDR2 YNFKEQ. This CDR3 has 14 amino acids. The CDR3 nucleotides read TGTGCCAGCAGCCACTGGGGGGGGCAAGAGACCCAGTACTTC. As protein: CASSHWGGQETQYF.

The rearrangement joins TRBV18 to TRBJ1-1, with TRBD1 as a possible D gene (5 bases). Germline-derived CDR1 and CDR2 are KGHSH and LQKENI. V was shortened by 3 bases and J by 2 bases, with 19 bases between the two germline ends. CDR3 length equals 17 residues. The CDR3: CASSPTSRQLLNTEAFF. CDR3 DNA sequence: TGTGCCAGCTCACCCACCTCAAGACAGCTTCTTAACACTGAAGCTTTCTTT.

The CDR3 bases are TGTGCCAGCAGACAAACAGGGGGTCCGGCCTACGAGCAGTACTTC. Translating gives CASRQTGGPAYEQYF. V usage is TRBV14 and J usage is TRBJ2-7, with 8 bases that match TRBD1. The V gene's germline CDR1 is SGHDN and CDR2 FVKESK. This CDR3 comprises 15 residues. V dropped 6 bases and J dropped 2; count of bases not matched to a gene: 9.

In its sample, this clone was seen a few times. J is TRBJ2-7 and V is TRBV5-4; maybe TRBD1 (5 bases). V was cut by 0 bases and J by 2 bases, with 6 bases left in between. CDR1 and CDR2 from the germline V gene are SGHNT and YYREEE (reference sequence). The CDR3 has 13 amino acids. CDR3 DNA: TGTGCCAGCAGCTTGGGGGGCCCCTACGAGCAGTACTTC. This encodes CASSLGGPYEQYF.

The CDR3, as DNA: TGTGCCTGGAGTGCCCAGAGGACAGCAGGCGCGGAGACCCAGTACTTC. This gives the protein CAWSAQRTAGAETQYF. The chain carries TRBV30 and TRBJ2-5, with D possibly being TRBD1 (6 bases). Germline CDR1 is GTSNPN and CDR2 is SVGIG (reference sequence). V was clipped by 1 base and J by 5 bases, with 20 bases between them. The CDR3 contains 16 residues.

The J gene is TRBJ2-7, the V gene TRBV9; a weak D match, TRBD2 (7 bases). Deletions cut 0 bases from V and 5 bases from J, with 12 bases between. This CDR3 contains 14 residues. The germline V gene encodes CDR1 SGDLS and CDR2 YYNGEE. Here the CDR3 DNA reads TGTGCCAGCAGCGTAGCGGGGGGCGGCGACGAGCAGTACTTC. Its translation is CASSVAGGGDEQYF.

The genes are TRBV29-1 and TRBJ2-2, with D uncertain. Per germline, CDR1 SQVTM and CDR2 ANQGSEA. This CDR3 contains 11 residues. V lost 4 bases, J lost 5 bases, and 5 bases lay in between. The CDR3 DNA sequence: TGCAGCGTTGTGCGGACCGGGGAGCTGTTTTTT. It translates to CSVVRTGELFF.

The chain carries TRBV7-2 and TRBJ2-7; 11 bases map to TRBD2. Germline V lookup: CDR1 SGHTA, CDR2 FQGNSA. There are 16 residues in the CDR3. Trimming removed 5 bases from V and 2 bases from J; junction bases left unmatched: 8. The CDR3 region has the DNA TGTGCCAGCAGCCCGGGACTAGCGGATTTTCCCTACGAGCAGTACTTC. As protein: CASSPGLADFPYEQYF.

The chain carries TRBV30 and TRBJ2-6; tentative D call: TRBD2 (6 bases). Germline loops: CDR1 GTSNPN, CDR2 SVGIG (reference sequence). The V end was cut by 3 bases, the J end by 0 bases, with 12 bases between. The length of the CDR3 is 16 residues. The CDR3 nucleotides are TGTGCCTGGAGCCGTTGGGGGGACTCTGGGGCCAACGTCCTGACTTTC. Its protein is CAWSRWGDSGANVLTF.

This chain connects TRBV18 to TRBJ2-1, with 8 positions matching TRBD2. The CDR3 spans 16 residues. J was trimmed by 2 bases and V by 3 bases; bases with no gene match: 6. Germline V gene lookup returns CDR1 KGHSH and CDR2 LQKENI. The CDR3 region is CASSPQTAGAYNEQFF. Here the CDR3 DNA reads TGTGCCAGCTCACCTCAAACAGCGGGAGCCTACAATGAGCAGTTCTTC.

This rearrangement joins TRBV30 to TRBJ2-7, with 8 positions matching TRBD1. CDR1 is GTSNPN, CDR2 SVGIG, per germline (reference sequence). The V gene end was trimmed by 5 bases and the J gene end by 4 bases; junction bases not matched to a gene: 7. The length of the CDR3 is 13 residues. The DNA of the CDR3 is TGTGCCTGGGGCCAGGGGGCAAGTTACGAGCAGTACTTC. Translating it yields CAWGQGASYEQYF.